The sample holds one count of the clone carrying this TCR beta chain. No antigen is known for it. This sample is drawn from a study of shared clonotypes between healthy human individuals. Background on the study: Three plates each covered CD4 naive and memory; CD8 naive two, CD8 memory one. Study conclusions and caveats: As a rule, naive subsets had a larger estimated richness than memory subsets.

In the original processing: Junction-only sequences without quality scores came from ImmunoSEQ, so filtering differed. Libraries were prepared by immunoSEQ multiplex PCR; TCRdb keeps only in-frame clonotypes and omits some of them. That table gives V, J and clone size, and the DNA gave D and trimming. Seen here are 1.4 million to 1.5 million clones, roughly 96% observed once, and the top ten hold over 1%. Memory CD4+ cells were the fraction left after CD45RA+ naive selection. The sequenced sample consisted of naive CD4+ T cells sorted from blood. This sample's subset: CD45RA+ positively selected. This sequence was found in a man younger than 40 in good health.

In DNA form, the CDR3 reads TGTGCCAGCAGTTTAGTGGGTTCTGGGGCCAACGTCCTGACTTTC. Amino acids: CASSLVGSGANVLTF. V usage is TRBV27 and J usage is TRBJ2-6; D not resolved. This CDR3 has 15 amino acids. Looked up from germline, CDR1 is MNHEY and CDR2 is SMNVEV (reference sequence). V dropped 2 bases and J dropped 1 base, with 6 bases sitting between them.